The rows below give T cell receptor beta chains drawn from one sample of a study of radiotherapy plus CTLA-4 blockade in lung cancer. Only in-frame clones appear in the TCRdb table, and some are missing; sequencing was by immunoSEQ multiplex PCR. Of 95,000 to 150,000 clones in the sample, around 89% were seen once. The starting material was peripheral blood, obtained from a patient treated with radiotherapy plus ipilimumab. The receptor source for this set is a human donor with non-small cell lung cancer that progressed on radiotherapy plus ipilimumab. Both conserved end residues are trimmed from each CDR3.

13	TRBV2	ASIPTGRSGYGYT
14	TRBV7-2	ASSLEGSSGRAAQY
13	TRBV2	ASSDSAVGGGQAF
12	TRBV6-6	ASSFPQATNEQF
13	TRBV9	ASSAGTSGFYEQY
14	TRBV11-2	ASSVRSGSSTDTQY
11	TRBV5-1	ASSLGYAGELF
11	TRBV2	ASSESRFYGYT
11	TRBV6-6	ASSYGGGTEAF
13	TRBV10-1	ASSDPTGGSGELF
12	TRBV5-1	ASSLEISNYGYT
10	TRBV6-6	ASRDYNQPQH
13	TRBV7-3	ASSLMAALNTEAF
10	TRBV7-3	ASSPGGGEQF
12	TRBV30	AWSRANSNQPQH
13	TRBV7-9	ASSLESGGSTEAF
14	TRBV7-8	ASSLDIGQLGYGYT
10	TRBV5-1	ASSWSEGEKH
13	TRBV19	ASSPSGHSGNTIY
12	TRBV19	ASSLRTGNTEAF
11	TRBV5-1	ASNYRPTGELF
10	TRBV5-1	GPPRTVPEAF
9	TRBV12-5	ASGLGETQY
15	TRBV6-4	ASSPVAGLLMNTEAF
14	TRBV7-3	ASSVQGSSGANVLT
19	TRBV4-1	ASSQDQRTSGSKVDEREQF
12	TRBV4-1	ASSQERGSYEQY
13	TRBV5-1	ASSLGGRKADTQY
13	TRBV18	ASSYSGQGPYEQY
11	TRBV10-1	ASGTGTSGEQF
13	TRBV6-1	AGGLDSGPTYEQY
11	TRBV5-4	ASSFGGQYEQY
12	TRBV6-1	ASTALAKYNEQF
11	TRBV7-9	ASSGGQVYEQY
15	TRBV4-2	ASSQDWEGGLGEKLF
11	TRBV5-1	ASSPSLAQEQY
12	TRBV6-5	ASRPGQPGGTQY
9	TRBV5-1	ASSLAETQY
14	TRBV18	ASSPSGHQPTGELF
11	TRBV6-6	ASSEDWPPEQF
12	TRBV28	ASSRPVGPQPQH
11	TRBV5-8	ASSYSGTYGYT
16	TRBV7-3	ASSLEPGQGLMNTEAF
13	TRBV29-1	SVAREWGVGYGYT
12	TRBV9	ASTPGQGRDTQY
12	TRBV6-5	ASRRGGRDQPQH
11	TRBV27	ASSGTPQGEQY
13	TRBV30	AWTMGILSGNTIY
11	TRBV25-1	ASSGQGGTEAF
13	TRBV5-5	ASSLEKPPVNEQY
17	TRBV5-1	ASSLGSAWNDRVSTGYT
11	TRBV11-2	ASRPDGPYGYT
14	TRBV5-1	ASSLEVQASGGELF
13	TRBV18	ASSPTGNRNTEAF
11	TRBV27	ASSYRDNQPQH
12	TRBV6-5	ASSSAGSSYEQY
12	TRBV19	ASSMTGATDTQY
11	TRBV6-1	ASSEFRSYGYT
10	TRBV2	ASSISTDTQY
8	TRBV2	ASKNNEQF